This T cell receptor (beta chain) was recorded in a study of CD4 T cells in relation to SARS-CoV-2 and coronaviruses. General study results and limits: The cross-reactivity analysis covered only spike protein, not other viral proteins.

Libraries were prepared by immunoSEQ multiplex PCR; TCRdb keeps only in-frame clonotypes and omits some of them. The data show tens of thousands of clones, with over 65% seen just once and roughly 2.8% held by the top ten. J lost 5 bases, V lost 5 bases, and 5 bases had no gene match. The germline V gene has CDR1 SGHTA and CDR2 FQGTGA. The CDR3 is 16 residues long. Naive or memory CD4+ cells were cultured 1:1 with T cell-depleted PBMCs plus CEF. Remarks on this clone: As yet, its antigen is unknown.

This TCR came from an adult with COVID-19. The chain has TRBV7-3 and TRBJ2-1; the match to TRBD2 covers 14 bases. The material sequenced was memory CD4+ T cells from PBMCs, cultured in vitro. The DNA for the CDR3 is TGTGCCAGCAGCCTGATGGGACTAGCGGGGGACAATGAGCAGTTCTTC. Translating it yields CASSLMGLAGDNEQFF.